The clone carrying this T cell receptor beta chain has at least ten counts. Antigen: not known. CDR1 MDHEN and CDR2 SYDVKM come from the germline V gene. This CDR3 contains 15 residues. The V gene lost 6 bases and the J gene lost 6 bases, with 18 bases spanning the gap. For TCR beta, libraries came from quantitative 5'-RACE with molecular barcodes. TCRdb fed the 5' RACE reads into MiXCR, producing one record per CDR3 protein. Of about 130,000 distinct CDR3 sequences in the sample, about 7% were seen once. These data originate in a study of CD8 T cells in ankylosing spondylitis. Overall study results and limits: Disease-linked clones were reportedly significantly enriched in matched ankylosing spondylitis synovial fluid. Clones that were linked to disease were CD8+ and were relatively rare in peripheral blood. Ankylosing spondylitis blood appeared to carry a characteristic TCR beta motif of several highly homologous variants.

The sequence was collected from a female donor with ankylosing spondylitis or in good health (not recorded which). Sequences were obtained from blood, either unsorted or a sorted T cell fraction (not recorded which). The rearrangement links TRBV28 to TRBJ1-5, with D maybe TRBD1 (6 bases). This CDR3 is CASSSLLGGAQPQHF. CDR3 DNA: TGTGCCAGCAGCTCACTGCTGGGGGGGGCTCAGCCCCAGCATTTT.